Listed below are T cell receptor beta chains from one sample, sequenced in a study of blood T cell repertoires in COVID-19. Clones were sequenced by immunoSEQ multiplex PCR, and TCRdb holds only the in-frame ones, with some missing. The sample contains under 200,000 clones, roughly nine tenths of which appear only once. The sequenced sample was peripheral blood. The receptors were sampled from an older man with acute or convalescent COVID-19. Both conserved end residues are part of each CDR3. Fields, in order: V gene, D gene, clone size, J gene, CDR3 protein, CDR3 DNA. A D gene is named only where the DNA matches it firmly. Only part of the rows carry a size: once, few, many, or a class if the clone is expanded.

V: TRBV4-1; D: TRBD1; size: -; J: TRBJ2-7; CDR3: CASSQAGTGGYEQYF; DNA: TGCGCCAGCAGCCAAGCCGGGACAGGGGGCTACGAGCAGTACTTC
V: TRBV10-2; D: -; size: -; J: TRBJ1-1; CDR3: CASTIDKTDTEAFF; DNA: TGCGCCAGCACCATAGACAAGACCGACACTGAAGCTTTCTTT
V: TRBV18; D: -; size: -; J: TRBJ2-2; CDR3: CASSPFETGELFF; DNA: TGTGCCAGCTCACCCTTCGAGACCGGGGAGCTGTTTTTT
V: TRBV5-1; D: TRBD2; size: -; J: TRBJ2-3; CDR3: CASSVLAGGQDTQYF; DNA: TGCGCCAGCAGCGTACTAGCGGGAGGGCAGGATACGCAGTATTTT
V: TRBV6-5; D: -; size: -; J: TRBJ1-6; CDR3: CASSLEGGNSPLHF; DNA: TGTGCCAGCAGTTTGGAGGGTGGGAATTCACCCCTCCACTTT
V: TRBV4-3; D: -; size: -; J: TRBJ1-1; CDR3: CASSQDRQVLKGFF; DNA: TGCGCCAGCAGCCAAGATAGGCAGGTGCTAAAGGGGTTCTTT
V: TRBV7-9; D: TRBD2; size: once; J: TRBJ2-7; CDR3: CASSLMGGTSYEQYF; DNA: TGTGCCAGCAGCTTAATGGGGGGGACTTCCTACGAGCAGTACTTC
V: TRBV24-1; D: -; size: -; J: TRBJ2-6; CDR3: CATSDNQHSGANVLTF; DNA: TGTGCCACCAGTGACAACCAACACTCTGGGGCCAACGTCCTGACTTTC
V: TRBV9; D: -; size: -; J: TRBJ1-1; CDR3: CASRPTGNTEAFF; DNA: TGTGCCAGCCGACCGACGGGGAACACTGAAGCTTTCTTT
V: TRBV18; D: TRBD1; size: few; J: TRBJ1-1; CDR3: CASSPWDRVTEAFF; DNA: TGTGCCAGCTCACCCTGGGACAGGGTTACTGAAGCTTTCTTT
V: TRBV2; D: -; size: -; J: TRBJ1-1; CDR3: CASSEYRNTEAFF; DNA: TGTGCCAGCAGTGAGTACAGAAACACTGAAGCTTTCTTT
V: TRBV5-8; D: TRBD2; size: -; J: TRBJ2-1; CDR3: CASSLGLADYNEQFF; DNA: TGTGCCAGCAGCTTGGGACTAGCGGACTACAATGAGCAGTTCTTC
V: TRBV5-1; D: -; size: -; J: TRBJ1-4; CDR3: CASSSLQGYEKLFF; DNA: TGCGCCAGCAGCTCTTTACAGGGATACGAAAAACTGTTTTTT
V: TRBV30; D: -; size: few; J: TRBJ1-6; CDR3: CAWESTGIGGSPLHF; DNA: TGTGCCTGGGAGTCGACGGGGATCGGTGGTTCACCCCTCCACTTT
V: TRBV20-1; D: -; size: -; J: TRBJ2-7; CDR3: CSASWGRSVYEQYF; DNA: TGCAGTGCTAGTTGGGGCCGTTCGGTCTACGAGCAGTACTTC
V: TRBV21-1; D: -; size: -; J: TRBJ2-3; CDR3: CASIPTGGPSTDTQYF; DNA: TGTGCCAGCATCCCGACAGGGGGTCCTAGCACAGATACGCAGTATTTT
V: TRBV11-2; D: -; size: few; J: TRBJ2-7; CDR3: CASSLAPYEQYF; DNA: TGTGCCAGCAGCTTAGCCCCTTACGAGCAGTACTTC
V: TRBV7-2; D: TRBD1; size: -; J: TRBJ1-3; CDR3: CASSRDSSGNTIYF; DNA: TGTGCCAGCAGCCGGGACAGCTCTGGAAACACCATATATTTT
V: TRBV12-5; D: TRBD2; size: -; J: TRBJ2-5; CDR3: CASGLGSGERETQYF; DNA: TGTGCTAGTGGTTTGGGTAGCGGGGAGAGAGAGACCCAGTACTTC
V: TRBV3-1/TRBV3-2; D: -; size: -; J: TRBJ2-7; CDR3: CASSPGHSYEQYF; DNA: TGTGCCAGCAGCCCCGGACACTCCTACGAGCAGTACTTC
V: TRBV5-1; D: -; size: -; J: TRBJ1-2; CDR3: CASSLGHSPGGNYGYTF; DNA: TGCGCCAGCAGCTTGGGGCACAGTCCAGGTGGTAACTATGGCTACACCTTC
V: TRBV21-1; D: -; size: -; J: TRBJ1-2; CDR3: CASSDLPGQGARASYGYTF; DNA: TGTGCCAGCAGCGATCTCCCGGGACAGGGGGCTAGGGCATCGTATGGCTACACCTTC
V: TRBV6-5; D: TRBD1; size: -; J: TRBJ1-5; CDR3: CASSRTGMGNQPQHF; DNA: TGTGCCAGCAGCCGGACAGGGATGGGGAATCAGCCCCAGCATTTT
V: TRBV3-1/TRBV3-2; D: TRBD1; size: -; J: TRBJ2-5; CDR3: CASSPTGGETQYF; DNA: TGTGCCAGCAGCCCGACAGGGGGGGAGACCCAGTACTTC
V: TRBV20-1; D: TRBD1; size: -; J: TRBJ1-5; CDR3: CSASPWGQGAVSNQPQHF; DNA: TGCAGTGCTAGTCCCTGGGGACAGGGGGCCGTGAGCAATCAGCCCCAGCATTTT
V: TRBV19; D: -; size: -; J: TRBJ1-1; CDR3: CASSIARNTEAFF; DNA: TGTGCCAGTAGTATAGCTAGGAACACTGAAGCTTTCTTT
V: TRBV7-9; D: -; size: once; J: TRBJ1-3; CDR3: CASSSLNLSGNTIYF; DNA: TGTGCCAGCAGCTCCCTTAATTTATCTGGAAACACCATATATTTT
V: TRBV5-1; D: -; size: -; J: TRBJ2-5; CDR3: CASSFGTIGKTQYF; DNA: TGCGCCAGCAGCTTCGGGACAATCGGAAAGACCCAGTACTTC
V: TRBV4-2; D: TRBD2; size: -; J: TRBJ2-3; CDR3: CASSQSTSGGAGDTQYF; DNA: TGTGCCAGCAGCCAATCTACGAGCGGGGGAGCCGGAGATACGCAGTATTTT
V: TRBV13; D: -; size: -; J: TRBJ2-7; CDR3: CASSSNNEQYF; DNA: TGTGCCAGCAGCTCCAACAACGAGCAGTACTTC
V: TRBV4-3; D: TRBD1; size: -; J: TRBJ1-4; CDR3: CASSLVWTGSNKLFF; DNA: TGCGCCAGCAGCCTAGTCTGGACAGGGAGTAATAAACTGTTTTTT
V: TRBV9; D: -; size: -; J: TRBJ2-7; CDR3: CASSFASTGYEQYF; DNA: TGTGCCAGCAGCTTTGCATCCACAGGCTACGAGCAGTACTTC
V: TRBV7-3; D: TRBD2; size: few; J: TRBJ2-2; CDR3: CASSLGSDGTKLFF; DNA: TGTGCCAGCAGCTTAGGTTCCGACGGGACTAAACTGTTTTTT
V: TRBV6-6; D: TRBD1; size: once; J: TRBJ1-4; CDR3: CASTRPATGGYGKLFF; DNA: TGTGCCAGCACCCGACCGGCGACAGGGGGTTATGGAAAACTGTTTTTT
V: TRBV5-1; D: TRBD1; size: -; J: TRBJ2-5; CDR3: CASSRSTGGGLETQYF; DNA: TGCGCCAGCAGCCGTTCAACAGGGGGCGGTTTGGAGACCCAGTACTTC
V: TRBV28; D: TRBD1; size: -; J: TRBJ1-2; CDR3: CATPSRTGRGYTF; DNA: TGTGCCACCCCCTCTAGGACAGGGAGAGGGTACACCTTC
V: TRBV25-1; D: TRBD1; size: -; J: TRBJ1-2; CDR3: CASSEDRGLGNTF; DNA: TGTGCCAGCAGTGAGGACAGGGGATTGGGGAACACCTTC
V: TRBV27; D: -; size: -; J: TRBJ1-1; CDR3: CASSLKGRTEAFF; DNA: TGTGCCAGCAGTTTGAAGGGGCGCACTGAAGCTTTCTTT
V: TRBV18; D: -; size: -; J: TRBJ2-1; CDR3: CASSPPRGGDNEQFF; DNA: TGTGCCAGCTCACCACCGAGGGGGGGGGACAATGAGCAGTTCTTC
V: TRBV10-3; D: -; size: -; J: TRBJ1-5; CDR3: CAISVQGPTSSQPQHF; DNA: TGTGCCATCAGTGTACAGGGTCCGACCTCTAGTCAGCCCCAGCATTTT
V: TRBV9; D: TRBD1; size: -; J: TRBJ2-5; CDR3: CASSSRDRASGAVLQETQYF; DNA: TGTGCCAGCAGCTCTCGGGACAGGGCTTCGGGAGCGGTCCTCCAAGAGACCCAGTACTTC
V: TRBV6-5; D: -; size: -; J: TRBJ1-6; CDR3: CASSSLLNSPLHF; DNA: TGTGCCAGCAGTTCCCTCCTTAATTCACCCCTCCACTTT
V: TRBV2; D: TRBD2; size: -; J: TRBJ2-7; CDR3: CASSENSGRFYEQYF; DNA: TGTGCCAGCAGTGAAAATAGCGGGAGATTCTACGAGCAGTACTTC
V: TRBV24-1; D: -; size: -; J: TRBJ1-6; CDR3: CATSEGGRGGNSPLHF; DNA: TGTGCCACCAGTGAAGGCGGTAGGGGTGGGAATTCACCCCTCCACTTT
V: TRBV7-3; D: -; size: -; J: TRBJ1-1; CDR3: CASSFDMNTEAFF; DNA: TGTGCCAGCAGCTTTGACATGAACACTGAAGCTTTCTTT
V: TRBV5-1; D: TRBD1; size: few; J: TRBJ2-5; CDR3: CASSITGVQETQYF; DNA: TGCGCCAGCAGCATAACAGGGGTGCAAGAGACCCAGTACTTC
V: TRBV2; D: -; size: -; J: TRBJ2-7; CDR3: CASSDGRGSYEQYF; DNA: TGTGCCAGCAGTGATGGGCGGGGCTCCTACGAGCAGTACTTC
V: TRBV27; D: -; size: -; J: TRBJ2-7; CDR3: CASTNRGGYEQYF; DNA: TGTGCCAGCACGAACAGGGGGGGCTACGAGCAGTACTTC
V: TRBV13; D: -; size: -; J: TRBJ1-2; CDR3: CASSLVGNGYTF; DNA: TGTGCCAGCAGCTTAGTCGGGAATGGCTACACCTTC
V: TRBV24-1; D: -; size: -; J: TRBJ1-2; CDR3: CATSDSTLNYGYTF; DNA: TGTGCCACCAGTGATTCCACTCTTAACTATGGCTACACCTTC
V: TRBV9; D: TRBD1; size: few; J: TRBJ2-1; CDR3: CASSAGLQGGYEQFF; DNA: TGTGCCAGCAGCGCAGGCTTACAGGGGGGTTATGAGCAGTTCTTC
V: TRBV15; D: TRBD1; size: -; J: TRBJ1-5; CDR3: CATRQGMGNQPQHF; DNA: TGTGCCACCCGACAGGGGATGGGCAATCAGCCCCAGCATTTT
V: TRBV5-8; D: -; size: -; J: TRBJ2-2; CDR3: CASSSPGNTGELFF; DNA: TGTGCCAGCAGCTCCCCCGGGAACACCGGGGAGCTGTTTTTT
V: TRBV6-6; D: TRBD2; size: -; J: TRBJ2-7; CDR3: CASSGGKQYF; DNA: TGTGCCAGCAGCGGGGGGAAGCAGTACTTC
V: TRBV6-6; D: -; size: many; J: TRBJ2-1; CDR3: CASRYSTVYNEQFF; DNA: TGTGCCAGCAGGTACTCGACAGTATACAATGAGCAGTTCTTC
V: TRBV19; D: TRBD1; size: -; J: TRBJ1-2; CDR3: CASNTTGGGPGYGYTF; DNA: TGTGCCAGTAACACGACAGGGGGCGGACCGGGGTATGGCTACACCTTC
V: TRBV4-1; D: -; size: -; J: TRBJ1-3; CDR3: CASSGESSGNTIYF; DNA: TGCGCCAGCAGCGGAGAGAGCTCTGGAAACACCATATATTTT
V: TRBV10-3; D: TRBD1; size: -; J: TRBJ1-3; CDR3: CAISETDRGGLMNF; DNA: TGTGCCATCAGTGAGACGGACAGGGGGGGTCTTATGAATTTT
V: TRBV5-1; D: -; size: -; J: TRBJ2-5; CDR3: CASSSTEETQYF; DNA: TGCGCCAGCAGCTCTACAGAAGAGACCCAGTACTTC
V: TRBV5-6; D: -; size: -; J: TRBJ2-7; CDR3: CASRPGHSSYEQYF; DNA: TGTGCCAGCAGACCTGGACACAGCTCCTACGAGCAGTACTTC